This T cell receptor (beta chain) derives from a study of T cells in tuberculosis. Overall study: CD1B tetramers identified T cells specific for mycobacterial lipid GMM. In South Africa, adults with active tuberculosis were compared with IGRA-negative and latently infected IGRA-positive adolescents.

At study entry, adolescents had tuberculin skin tests and IGRA screening. Produced via immunoSEQ multiplex PCR; TCRdb's table is partial and in-frame only. Of 20,000 to 25,000 clones in the sample, roughly nine tenths were seen once. The sample holds one count of this clone. Losses at the gene ends were 0 bases for V and 8 bases for J; bases not matched to a gene: 12. Germline lookup yields CDR1 MGHRA and CDR2 YSYEKL. CDR3 length: 16 residues. This TCR derives from a donor aged 10 to 29 with latent tuberculosis or without tuberculosis infection. Some clones in this sample may be carry-over from other donors' samples. The sample consisted of PBMCs. The genes are TRBV4-1 and TRBJ1-2, with 7 bases identical to TRBD1. The CDR3 loop reads CASSQDQSGGIDGYTF. CDR3 nucleotide sequence: TGCGCCAGCAGCCAAGATCAGTCAGGGGGAATCGACGGCTACACCTTC.